This entry lists 26 T cell receptor beta chains sequenced from one sample in a study of T cells in Graves' hyperthyroidism and ophthalmopathy (dated by TCRdb to about 2019). The method behind the library was multiplex PCR. The instrument was an Illumina HiSeq 2000. Amplification of TCR beta CDR3 regions was carried out from RNA transcripts. The TCR CDR3 was subjected to a first round of RT-PCR using the HTBI primer set and the Qiagen OneStep RT-PCR kit. The public reads were run again by TCRdb, first through fastp at Q25 and then through MiXCR, and only productive beta chains were kept. Identical CDR3 proteins give one entry, which carries the most common genes and DNA. Within this sample are hundreds of thousands of distinct CDR3 sequences, with about 18% of them counted one time only. The biggest ten clones account for about 4% of the sample. The sequenced sample was blood. The origin of the receptors is a woman between 18 and 30 years old with Graves' hyperthyroidism.

This clonotype has ten or more counts. V is TRBV11-1 and J is TRBJ2-7, with D unclear. CDR1 SGHAT and CDR2 FQDESV come from the germline V gene (reference sequence). This CDR3 contains 18 residues. Trimming cost V 2 bases and J 4 bases, with 24 bases left between them. CDR3 DNA sequence: TGTGCCAGCAGCTTAAGTCTTTCTAGGCATCGGATGGGATACGAGCAGTACTTC. Its translation is CASSLSLSRHRMGYEQYF. The full variable domain, rest sourced from reference TRBV11-1 and TRBJ2-7, is EAEVAQSPRYKITEKSQAVAFWCDPISGHATLYWYRQILGQGPELLVQFQDESVVDDSQLPKDRFSAERLKGVDSTLKIQPAELGDSAMYLCASSLSLSRHRMGYEQYFGPGTRLTVT.

Ten or more counts support this clonotype. The chain couples TRBV24-1 to TRBJ1-1, with D possibly TRBD1 on 6 matching bases. The CDR3 length is 17 residues. V was clipped by 2 bases and J by 0 bases, with 15 bases between them. The germline V gene encodes CDR1 KGHDR and CDR2 SFDVKD. CDR3 sequence reads: CATSDSSTGAMNTEAFF. Written as DNA, the CDR3 is TGTGCCACCAGTGATTCCTCGACAGGAGCCATGAACACTGAAGCTTTCTTT.

There are many counts of this clonotype. This chain links TRBV11-3 with TRBJ2-2; 11 bases map to TRBD2. V trimming: 5 bases; J trimming: 0 bases; junction bases outside the gene matches: 11. CDR3 length: 19 amino acids. Germline-derived CDR1 and CDR2 are SGHNT and YENEEA. The CDR3 DNA sequence: TGTGCCAGCAGCCTACTACTAGCGGGGGCCTACCCGAACACCGGGGAGCTGTTTTTT. Translating it yields CASSLLLAGAYPNTGELFF. The full variable domain, with the rest looked up from reference TRBV11-3 and TRBJ2-2, is EAGVVQSPRYKIIEKKQPVAFWCNPISGHNTLYWYLQNLGQGPELLIRYENEEAVDDSQLPKDRFSAERLKGVDSTLKIQPAELGDSAVYLCASSLLLAGAYPNTGELFFGEGSRLTVL.

This clonotype appeared many times. The V gene is TRBV9, the J gene TRBJ2-7; D is undetermined. The CDR3 loop spans 15 amino acids. The V end lost 4 bases, the J end lost 1 base, and 15 bases lay between the germline ends. Germline V gene lookup returns CDR1 SGDLS and CDR2 YYNGEE. The CDR3 DNA reads as TGTGCCAGCAGCCACGCCCGAGACGGTTCCTACGAGCAGTACTTC. The encoded protein is CASSHARDGSYEQYF.

In its sample, this clonotype was seen many times. The chain combines TRBV6-5 with TRBJ2-7, with TRBD2 identical over 10 bases. CDR1 is MNHEY and CDR2 is SVGAGI in the germline V gene. CDR3 size: 15 residues. V lost 3 bases to trimming and J lost 3 bases; unmatched junction nucleotides: 5. CDR3 DNA sequence: TGTGCCAGCAGTTATGAAGCGGGGGGGTTCTACGAGCAGTACTTC. Translating it yields CASSYEAGGFYEQYF.

This clonotype was found many times. V is TRBV7-9 and J is TRBJ2-7, with 11 nucleotides matching TRBD1. Germline V gene lookup returns CDR1 SEHNR and CDR2 FQNEAQ (reference sequence). V gave up 5 bases and J gave up 1 base; unmatched junction bases: 4. The CDR3 has 15 amino acids. CDR3 sequence reads: CASSGDRGASYEQYF. The DNA for the CDR3 is TGTGCCAGCAGCGGGGACAGGGGGGCGTCCTACGAGCAGTACTTC.

The chain links TRBV11-1 to TRBJ1-2; 7 bases are a match to TRBD1. J lost 4 bases, V lost 5 bases, and 13 bases had no gene match. Germline CDR1 SGHAT, CDR2 FQDESV (reference sequence). The CDR3 loop spans 16 amino acids. The CDR3 here is CASSPMGQLEGYGYTF. The CDR3 nucleotides read TGTGCCAGCAGCCCAATGGGACAGCTAGAGGGCTATGGCTACACCTTC.

The table lists this clonotype with many counts. The rearrangement links TRBV29-1 to TRBJ2-2; 10 bases match TRBD2. The ends lost 3 bases at V and 3 bases at J; junction bases unmatched: 1. The CDR3 sequence is 14 residues long. Germline V CDR1 and CDR2: SQVTM, ANQGSEA. This CDR3 reads CSVEGLAYTGELFF. The CDR3 DNA is TGCAGCGTTGAGGGACTAGCGTACACCGGGGAGCTGTTTTTT.

This clonotype was recorded many times. The rearrangement uses TRBV5-1 and TRBJ1-2, with D possibly TRBD1 on 5 matching bases. The CDR3 is 12 residues long. Germline CDR1 is SGHRS and CDR2 is YFSETQ. Trimming removed 2 bases at V and 6 bases at J, with 8 bases between. For the CDR3, the DNA is TGCGCCAGCAGCTTCGCGGGGGATGGCTACACCTTC. As protein: CASSFAGDGYTF.

This clonotype was seen a handful of times. The rearrangement links TRBV12-3 or TRBV12-4 to TRBJ1-1; perhaps TRBD1 as D (6 bases). The CDR3 consists of 16 residues. V shed 3 bases and J shed 5 bases, with 19 bases lying between them. CDR3 amino acids: CASSFRLRGWETEAFF. Here the CDR3 DNA reads TGTGCCAGCAGTTTCCGACTCAGGGGATGGGAGACTGAAGCTTTCTTT.

Many counts were recorded for this clonotype. This chain joins TRBV24-1 and TRBJ1-1; D gene ambiguous. The germline CDR1 and CDR2 sequences are KGHDR and SFDVKD. CDR3 length: 12 residues. Trimming took off 5 bases at V and 7 bases at J, with 10 bases between the two ends. CDR3 loop: CATSGPNFEAFF. DNA of the CDR3: TGTGCCACCAGTGGACCAAACTTTGAAGCTTTCTTT.

In its sample, this clonotype was seen once. This rearrangement joins TRBV24-1 to TRBJ2-5; D not resolved. CDR3 length: 15 residues. Trimming took off 3 bases at V and 7 bases at J, with 17 bases between the two ends. Germline CDR1 reads KGHDR; CDR2 reads SFDVKD. The DNA for the CDR3 is TGTGCCACCAGTGATGATGACAAGCTGGAAGGGACCCAGTACTTC. Residues: CATSDDDKLEGTQYF.

This clonotype was counted at least ten times. The CDR3 DNA is TGCAGTGCTAGAGATTTGGGACAAGACCAAGAGACCCAGTACTTC. This gives the protein CSARDLGQDQETQYF. This chain connects TRBV20-1 to TRBJ2-5, with TRBD1 as a possible D gene (6 bases). Trimming removed 0 bases at V and 0 bases at J, with 11 bases between. This CDR3 comprises 15 residues. The germline CDR1 and CDR2 sequences are DFQATT and SNEGSKA (reference sequence).

This clonotype was recorded at least ten times. This chain links TRBV20-1 with TRBJ1-1; D is possibly TRBD1 (5 bases). The V and J ends lost 5 bases and 2 bases respectively, with 12 bases between them. CDR1 is DFQATT and CDR2 is SNEGSKA in the germline V gene (reference sequence). This CDR3 has 13 amino acids. This chain's CDR3 is CSAPLQENTEAFF. DNA for the CDR3: TGCAGTGCTCCTTTACAGGAAAACACTGAAGCTTTCTTT.

This clonotype has more than one count but fewer than ten. The gene calls are TRBV9 and TRBJ1-5; D perhaps matches TRBD1 (5 bases). Trimming took off 3 bases at V and 6 bases at J, with 13 bases between the two ends. Germline values: CDR1 SGDLS, CDR2 YYNGEE. The CDR3 sequence is 14 residues long. This chain's CDR3 is CASSGGDRGQPQHF. CDR3 DNA: TGTGCCAGCAGCGGGGGGGATAGGGGTCAGCCCCAGCATTTT.

The chain recombines TRBV28 with TRBJ1-5; TRBD1 matches at 7 bases. The CDR3 consists of 18 residues. Per germline, CDR1 MDHEN and CDR2 SYDVKM. J gave up 1 base and V 4 bases, and 13 bases lay outside the gene matches. The CDR3: CASSSGVNRGFSNQPQHF. The DNA of the CDR3 is TGTGCCAGCAGTTCGGGGGTTAACAGGGGCTTCAGCAATCAGCCCCAGCATTTT.

This clonotype was detected ten times or more. The rearrangement joins TRBV9 to TRBJ1-1; D is unclear. The CDR3 extends over 13 amino acids. V dropped 1 base and J dropped 2 bases, with 6 bases sitting between them. Germline V CDR1 and CDR2: SGDLS, YYNGEE. The CDR3 sequence: CASSVQQNTEAFF. The CDR3, as DNA: TGTGCCAGCAGCGTACAGCAAAACACTGAAGCTTTCTTT.

This clonotype has ten or more counts. A much larger clone differs by one base, so this may be a read error. This chain uses TRBV28 with TRBJ1-1, with D possibly matching TRBD1 (6 bases). The CDR3 has 11 amino acids. Trimming took 4 bases from V and 7 from J, leaving 7 bases between them. CDR1 and CDR2 (germline): MDHEN, SYDVKM. This chain's CDR3 is CASSWDIEAFF. CDR3 in DNA: TGTGCCAGCAGTTGGGACATTGAAGCTTTCTTT. The full variable domain, rest sourced from reference TRBV28 and TRBJ1-1, is DVKVTQSSRYLVKRTGEKVFLECVQDMDHENMFWYRQDPGLGLRLIYFSYDVKMKEKGDIPEGYSVSREKKERFSLILESASTNQTSMYLCASSWDIEAFFGQGTRLTVV.

A remark on this clonotype: A read error may produce the germline difference seen at one junction end. V gene TRBV2 combines with J gene TRBJ1-2, with D possibly being TRBD1 (5 bases). From germline, CDR1 is SNHLY and CDR2 FYNNEI. There are 15 residues in the CDR3. The CDR3 spells CASSEVRGMGYCYTF. The CDR3 region has the DNA TGTGCCAGCAGTGAAGTCCGGGGCATGGGCTATTGCTACACCTTC.

In its sample, this clonotype was seen many times. Likely a read error: the CDR3 ends without its conserved phenylalanine or tryptophan. The rearrangement joins TRBV20-1 to TRBJ2-7, with TRBD1 matching over 8 bases. The ends lost 2 bases at V and 0 bases at J; junction bases unmatched: 0. The CDR3 runs 13 residues. CDR1 and CDR2 (germline): DFQATT, SNEGSKA (reference sequence). The CDR3 nucleotides read TGCAGTGCTAGACAGGGGGCCTCCTACGAGCAGTACCTC. Its translation is CSARQGASYEQYL.

This clonotype was picked up a small number of times. The J gene is TRBJ1-1, the V gene TRBV14; D not certain. The V end was cut by 1 base, the J end by 11 bases, with 17 bases between. Germline V gene lookup returns CDR1 SGHDN and CDR2 FVKESK. The CDR3 covers 14 residues. CDR3: CASSQVRGPRGAFF. The DNA of the CDR3 is TGTGCCAGCAGCCAAGTAAGAGGGCCACGCGGGGCTTTCTTT.

This clonotype was observed at least ten times. The chain is built from TRBV28 and TRBJ2-3; perhaps D is TRBD1 or TRBD2 (5 bases each). Per the germline V gene, CDR1 is MDHEN and CDR2 is SYDVKM. The CDR3 has 14 residues. The V and J ends lost 7 bases and 1 base respectively, with 12 bases between them. The CDR3: CASNEGLGTDTQYF. The CDR3 DNA reads as TGTGCCAGCAATGAGGGGTTGGGCACAGATACGCAGTATTTT.

By sample share, this clonotype is medium-sized (0.01 to 0.1%). The genes are TRBV10-3 and TRBJ2-5; 8 nucleotides align to TRBD1. This CDR3 has 12 amino acids. Germline assignment: CDR1 ENHRY and CDR2 SYGVKD. Germline trimming cut 6 bases from V and 4 bases from J; bases unmatched to any gene: 1. The DNA of the CDR3 is TGTGCCATCAGCGGACAGGGAGAGACCCAGTACTTC. Amino acid sequence: CAISGQGETQYF.

This clonotype showed up many times. The rearrangement joins TRBV19 to TRBJ1-1, with D hard to call. The V end was cut by 7 bases, the J end by 2 bases, with 14 bases between. The CDR3 sequence is 14 residues long. The V gene's germline CDR1 is LNHDA and CDR2 SQIVND (reference sequence). Here the CDR3 DNA reads TGTGCCAGTATCATGTCCGTAGGTAACACTGAAGCTTTCTTT. Translation gives CASIMSVGNTEAFF.

This clonotype was found many times. The chain links TRBV7-2 to TRBJ1-2, with D maybe TRBD1 (5 bases). In germline, CDR1 is SGHTA, CDR2 FQGNSA. This CDR3 has 19 residues. The V gene lost 0 bases and the J gene lost 0 bases, with 20 bases spanning the gap. The CDR3 DNA reads as TGTGCCAGCAGCTTAGCGCGGTGGGACGTTGAGGAGGCTAACTATGGCTACACCTTC. Translating gives CASSLARWDVEEANYGYTF.

This clonotype showed up many times. The rearrangement links TRBV3-1 to TRBJ2-5, with a weak D call TRBD2 (5 bases). CDR3 size: 17 residues. The V end lost 0 bases, the J end lost 4 bases, and 18 bases lay between the germline ends. Germline CDR1 and CDR2: LGHDT and YNNKEL (reference sequence). CDR3 protein: CASSQDPRLEGVETQYF. CDR3 DNA sequence: TGTGCCAGCAGCCAAGATCCCCGGCTAGAGGGTGTAGAGACCCAGTACTTC.